What follows are 7 T cell receptor beta chains derived from one specimen sequenced in a study of Ad26.COV2.S vaccination and SARS-CoV-2 variants. This table comes from immunoSEQ multiplex PCR, and its TCRdb copy is limited to in-frame clones, with some not included. The sample lists 320,000 or so clones, roughly nine tenths occurring once. Treatment meaning: around 19 received Ad26.COV2.S at low or high dose, single or two shots; about five received placebo; per-sample allocation not given. On day 63 after the first injection, vaccine and placebo recipients gave samples. The input for sequencing was peripheral blood, taken in a trial of Ad26.COV2.S vaccine versus placebo. Every receptor here comes from a person between 18 and 65 years old who received the Ad26.COV2.S COVID-19 vaccine or a placebo.

This chain uses TRBV7-2 with TRBJ1-1; no clear D. The CDR3 contains 13 residues. V lost 6 bases and J 4 bases, leaving 12 bases between the germline ends. Germline V gives CDR1 SGHTA, CDR2 FQGNSA. The chain's CDR3 is CASSYDLGTEAFF. The DNA of the CDR3 is TGTGCCAGCAGTTACGACCTGGGCACTGAAGCTTTCTTT. Supplemented by reference TRBV7-2 and TRBJ1-1, the full variable domain reads GAGVSQSPSNKVTEKGKDVELRCDPISGHTALYWYRQSLGQGLEFLIYFQGNSAPDKSGLPSDRFSAERTGGSVSTLTIQRTQQEDSAVYLCASSYDLGTEAFFGQGTRLTVV.

The chain's CDR3 is CASSLEGHQETQYF. CDR3 in DNA: TGTGCCAGCAGCTTAGAGGGTCACCAAGAGACCCAGTACTTC. V and J are TRBV7-9 and TRBJ2-5; D remains ambiguous. The CDR3 is 14 residues long. The V gene lost 1 base and the J gene lost 0 bases, with 6 bases spanning the gap. Germline assignment: CDR1 SEHNR and CDR2 FQNEAQ (reference sequence). Full variable domain (rest looked up from reference TRBV7-9 and TRBJ2-5): DTGVSQNPRHKITKRGQNVTFRCDPISEHNRLYWYRQTLGQGPEFLTYFQNEAQLEKSRLLSDRFSAERPKGSFSTLEIQRTEQGDSAMYLCASSLEGHQETQYFGPGTRLLVL.

The rearrangement uses TRBV9 and TRBJ1-6, with D unclear. The ends were cut back, 3 bases at V and 14 bases at J, with 18 bases in the middle. Germline CDR1 reads SGDLS; CDR2 reads YYNGEE. The CDR3 has 14 residues. CDR3 sequence reads: CASSEAQLGVSLHF. Written as DNA, the CDR3 is TGTGCCAGCAGCGAGGCGCAATTAGGTGTGTCCCTCCACTTT.

Comment on this clone: This CDR3 is also generated by other DNA sequences in the sample. The V call is TRBV9, the J call TRBJ2-3, with D possibly being TRBD1 (5 bases). Germline CDR1 SGDLS, CDR2 YYNGEE. This CDR3 is 15 amino acids long. The V end lost 0 bases, the J end lost 2 bases, and 10 bases lay between the germline ends. Here the CDR3 DNA reads TGTGCCAGCAGCGTAGGGGCAGGGTCCACAGATACGCAGTATTTT. Amino acids: CASSVGAGSTDTQYF. The whole variable domain, remainder taken from reference TRBV9 and TRBJ2-3, is DSGVTQTPKHLITATGQRVTLRCSPRSGDLSVYWYQQSLDQGLQFLIQYYNGEERAKGNILERFSAQQFPDLHSELNLSSLELGDSALYFCASSVGAGSTDTQYFGPGTRLTVL.

The J gene is TRBJ1-2, the V gene TRBV5-6; 10 nucleotides match TRBD1. Looked up from germline, CDR1 is SGHDT and CDR2 is YYEEEE. Trimming at V came to 0 bases and at J to 4 bases, leaving 9 bases not matched to a gene. This CDR3 spans 17 amino acids. The CDR3 coding sequence is TGTGCCAGCAGCTTGGAATTCAGACAGGGGGCCACCTATGGCTACACCTTC. The encoded protein is CASSLEFRQGATYGYTF. The complete variable domain, with remaining parts taken from reference TRBV5-6 and TRBJ1-2, reads DAGVTQSPTHLIKTRGQQVTLRCSPKSGHDTVSWYQQALGQGPQFIFQYYEEEERQRGNFPDRFSGHQFPNYSSELNVNALLLGDSALYLCASSLEFRQGATYGYTFGSGTRLTVV.

This clone was recorded only once. This rearrangement joins TRBV4-1 to TRBJ2-5, with 7 bases lining up with TRBD2. The CDR3 runs 16 residues. V gave up 1 base and J gave up 1 base; unmatched junction bases: 6. The germline CDR1 and CDR2 sequences are MGHRA and YSYEKL. The CDR3 reads CASSQGRGGAQETQYF. As DNA, the CDR3 is TGCGCCAGCAGCCAAGGGCGGGGAGGGGCCCAAGAGACCCAGTACTTC.

The CDR3 DNA is TGTGCCAGCAGCGTAGATGCAGCTCCACTGAACACTGAAGCTTTCTTT. Translated: CASSVDAAPLNTEAFF. V and J are TRBV9 and TRBJ1-1; no definite D call. This CDR3 has 16 amino acids. With 0 bases removed from V and 0 bases from J, the gap between germline ends came to 12 bases. Germline CDR1 reads SGDLS; CDR2 reads YYNGEE.